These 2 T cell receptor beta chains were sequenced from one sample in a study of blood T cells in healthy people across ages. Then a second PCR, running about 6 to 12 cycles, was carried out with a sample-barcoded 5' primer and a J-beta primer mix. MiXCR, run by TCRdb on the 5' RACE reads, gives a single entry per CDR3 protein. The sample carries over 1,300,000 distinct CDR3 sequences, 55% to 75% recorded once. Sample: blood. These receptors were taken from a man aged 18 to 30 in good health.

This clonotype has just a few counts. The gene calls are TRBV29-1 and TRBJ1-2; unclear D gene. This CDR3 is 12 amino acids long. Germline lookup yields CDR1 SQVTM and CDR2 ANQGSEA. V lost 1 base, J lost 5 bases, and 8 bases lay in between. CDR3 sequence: CSVEADMYGYTF. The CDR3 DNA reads TGCAGCGTTGAAGCGGATATGTATGGCTACACCTTC.

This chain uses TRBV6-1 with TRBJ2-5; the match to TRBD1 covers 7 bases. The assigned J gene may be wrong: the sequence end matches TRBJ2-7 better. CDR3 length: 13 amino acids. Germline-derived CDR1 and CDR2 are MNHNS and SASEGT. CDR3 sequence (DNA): TGTGCCAGCACCTCGACAGGGTTCCACGAGCAGTACTTC. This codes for CASTSTGFHEQYF.